Shown below are 30 T cell receptor beta chains from a single sample sequenced in a study of Graves' ophthalmopathy and Graves' hyperthyroidism. TCR beta CDR3 regions were amplified from RNA transcripts. Investigators did first-round RT-PCR with HTBI primers, then second-round multiplex PCR. One entry per CDR3 protein results from TCRdb running MiXCR on the multiplex PCR reads. The sample lists 450,000 to 600,000 distinct CDR3 sequences, about 40% occurring once. The source material was peripheral blood or thyroid tissue (not recorded which). Receptor source: an adult man with Graves' hyperthyroidism.

The V gene is TRBV7-8, the J gene TRBJ1-5; tentatively, D is TRBD1 (6 bases). CDR3 size: 16 residues. The V gene lost 2 bases and the J gene lost 3 bases, with 14 bases spanning the gap. Germline CDR1 is SGHVS and CDR2 is FQNEAQ. The CDR3 here is CASSLLGGTFNQPQHF. CDR3 DNA sequence: TGTGCCAGCAGCTTACTGGGGGGCACTTTCAATCAGCCCCAGCATTTT. The full variable domain, its missing parts supplied by reference TRBV7-8 and TRBJ1-5, is GAGVSQSPRYKVAKRGQDVALRCDPISGHVSLFWYQQALGQGPEFLTYFQNEAQLDKSGLPSDRFFAERPEGSVSTLKIQRTQQEDSAVYLCASSLLGGTFNQPQHFGDGTRLSIL.

The CDR3 reads CASSPTLSKDTQYF. Written as DNA, the CDR3 is TGTGCCAGCAGCCCGACGCTTTCCAAAGATACGCAGTATTTT. The V call is TRBV7-3, the J call TRBJ2-3; D remains unclear. The CDR3 loop spans 14 amino acids. Germline-derived CDR1 and CDR2 are SGHTA and FQGTGA. Trimming stripped 5 bases from V and 5 bases from J, with 14 bases between.

This clonotype showed up many times. The gene calls are TRBV10-3 and TRBJ2-2; D may be TRBD1 (5 bases). The CDR3 spans 12 residues. Per germline, CDR1 ENHRY and CDR2 SYGVKD. With 6 bases removed from V and 7 bases from J, the gap between germline ends came to 9 bases. The CDR3 protein is CAISTGSGELFF. In DNA form, the CDR3 reads TGTGCCATCAGCACAGGTAGCGGGGAGCTGTTTTTT.

This clonotype was recorded a few times. This CDR3 reads CASKGGQGNEKLFF. For the CDR3, the DNA is TGTGCCAGCAAAGGGGGACAGGGGAATGAAAAACTGTTTTTT. This chain connects TRBV27 to TRBJ1-4; the match to TRBD1 covers 10 bases. The CDR3 length is 14 residues. Germline trimming cut 7 bases from V and 5 bases from J; bases unmatched to any gene: 4. CDR1 is MNHEY, CDR2 SMNVEV, per germline (reference sequence).

Comment on this clonotype: With a much larger clone just one base away, this may be a read error. The chain uses TRBV7-9 and TRBJ1-2, with TRBD1 matching over 7 bases. In germline, CDR1 is SEHNR, CDR2 FQNEAQ (reference sequence). The CDR3 has 14 amino acids. After removal of 3 bases from V and 3 bases from J, the junction contained 4 bases not matched to a gene. For the CDR3, the DNA is TGTGCCAGCAGCTTTTCCGGGACAGACTATGGCTACACCTTC. Translated: CASSFSGTDYGYTF.

Remarks on this clonotype: The junction shows a germline mismatch at one end, possibly a read error. DNA for the CDR3: TGTGCCACGGGGAGGGCGAACACTGAAGCTTTC. The encoded protein is CATGRANTEAF. The chain has TRBV11-2 and TRBJ2-6; 7 bases map to TRBD2. Per germline, CDR1 SGHAT and CDR2 FQNNGV. CDR3 size: 11 residues.

The V and J genes are TRBV2 and TRBJ1-1, with D maybe TRBD1 (5 bases). Germline V gene lookup returns CDR1 SNHLY and CDR2 FYNNEI. CDR3 size: 17 residues. V lost 0 bases and J 4 bases, leaving 18 bases between the germline ends. CDR3 coding DNA: TGTGCCAGCAGTGAAGCGCATACTAGCGGGGGTATCACTGAAGCTTTCTTT. Protein sequence: CASSEAHTSGGITEAFF.

This clonotype turned up a few times. J is TRBJ1-4 and V is TRBV27; the match to TRBD1 covers 7 bases. The CDR3 length is 14 residues. CDR1 and CDR2 from the germline V gene are MNHEY and SMNVEV (reference sequence). V shed 4 bases and J 7 bases; nucleotides not matched to a gene: 6. CDR3 in DNA: TGTGCCAGCAGTTGGGGGCAGGGGGGTGAAAAACTGTTTTTT. Its protein product is CASSWGQGGEKLFF.

The rearrangement joins TRBV24-1 to TRBJ2-5; the D gene could be TRBD1 or TRBD2 (5 bases each). The CDR3 has 17 amino acids. Germline V gives CDR1 KGHDR, CDR2 SFDVKD. Trimming removed 3 bases at V and 3 bases at J, with 19 bases between. CDR3 in DNA: TGTGCCACCAGTGATCAGGGTAGGGACGATGAAGAAGAGACCCAGTACTTC. It yields the protein CATSDQGRDDEEETQYF.

There are a few counts of this clonotype. The conserved phenylalanine or tryptophan is not found at the CDR3 terminus, so this likely reflects a read error. This chain joins TRBV7-8 and TRBJ1-4, with a weak D call TRBD1 (5 bases). Germline assignment: CDR1 SGHVS and CDR2 FQNEAQ. CDR3 size: 17 residues. The V and J ends lost 1 base and 5 bases respectively, with 17 bases between them. The CDR3 sequence: CASSLDPGPAMNEKLFL. In nucleotides, the CDR3 is TGTGCCAGCAGCTTAGATCCGGGACCGGCGATGAATGAAAAACTGTTTTTA.

This chain connects TRBV2 to TRBJ1-2, with unresolved D. V dropped 7 bases and J dropped 8 bases, with 23 bases sitting between them. From germline, CDR1 is SNHLY and CDR2 FYNNEI. The CDR3 has 15 amino acids. The DNA for the CDR3 is TGTGCCAGCATAGGTGCTAGCGGGAAGGATCGGGGCTACACCTTC. Encoded protein: CASIGASGKDRGYTF.

The V and J genes are TRBV12-3 or TRBV12-4 and TRBJ1-3, with TRBD1 as a possible D gene (6 bases). The CDR3 has 14 residues. V was cut by 7 bases and J by 3 bases, with 13 bases left in between. The CDR3 DNA reads TGTGCCAGCACCCAAGGGGGGGATGGAAACACCATATATTTT. It translates to CASTQGGDGNTIYF.

V and J are TRBV29-1 and TRBJ1-2, with a weak D call TRBD1 (5 bases). Trimming removed 3 bases from V and 4 bases from J, with 18 bases in between. The CDR3 consists of 15 residues. CDR1 and CDR2 from the germline V gene are SQVTM and ANQGSEA. The CDR3 DNA follows: TGCAGCGTTGACAGGACAACCTACGAAGGCTATGGCTACACCTTC. Its protein is CSVDRTTYEGYGYTF.

The rearrangement joins TRBV10-3 to TRBJ1-2; the D gene is possibly TRBD1 (5 bases). The CDR3 totals 14 residues. V was cut by 7 bases and J by 3 bases, with 15 bases left in between. CDR1 ENHRY and CDR2 SYGVKD come from the germline V gene. The CDR3 DNA is TGTGCCATCAAAGGGGCAGCTGGGGACTATGGCTACACCTTC. Protein product: CAIKGAAGDYGYTF.

The rearrangement uses TRBV7-2 and TRBJ2-3, with 9 bases fitting TRBD2. Per the germline V gene, CDR1 is SGHTA and CDR2 is FQGNSA. V gave up 3 bases and J gave up 2 bases; unmatched junction bases: 6. The CDR3 runs 16 residues. In nucleotides, the CDR3 is TGTGCCAGCAGCTTGCCTCTAGCGGGGAACACAGATACGCAGTATTTT. It yields the protein CASSLPLAGNTDTQYF.

Many counts were recorded for this clonotype. The chain uses TRBV29-1 and TRBJ1-1; no definite D call. Germline V CDR1 and CDR2: SQVTM, ANQGSEA. This CDR3 is 14 amino acids long. V was shortened by 0 bases and J by 5 bases, with 13 bases between the two germline ends. CDR3 region: CSVEEVYWSTEAFF. The CDR3 DNA follows: TGCAGCGTTGAAGAGGTATACTGGAGTACTGAAGCTTTCTTT.

This clonotype was observed at least ten times. The rearrangement links TRBV5-1 to TRBJ1-2; 8 bases line up with TRBD1. With V trimmed by 4 bases and J by 8 bases, 10 bases remained unmatched. This CDR3 has 14 residues. Germline loops: CDR1 SGHRS, CDR2 YFSETQ. CDR3 in DNA: TGCGCCAGCAGCACCGGACAGGGAGGACAGGGCTACACCTTC. Its translation is CASSTGQGGQGYTF.

Notes on this clonotype: Compared with germline, one end of the junction differs, possibly owing to a read error. The chain is built from TRBV20-1 and TRBJ2-6; D is unresolved. Germline loops: CDR1 DFQATT, CDR2 SNEGSKA (reference sequence). The CDR3 totals 14 residues. CDR3 amino acids: CSARDTLGDNVLTF. In DNA form, the CDR3 reads TGCAGTGCTAGAGACACCCTTGGGGACAACGTCCTGACTTTC.

This clonotype showed up just a few times. J is TRBJ2-7 and V is TRBV12-3 or TRBV12-4; D is possibly TRBD2 (7 bases). This CDR3 contains 16 residues. V was trimmed by 7 bases and J by 5 bases, leaving 24 bases between them. The CDR3 nucleotides are TGTGCCAGCAAAGGGGGAGGGGCCCTAGGTGGCGACGAGCAGTACTTC. Its translation: CASKGGGALGGDEQYF.

In this sample, this clonotype turned up once. The V gene is TRBV10-2, the J gene TRBJ1-1; TRBD1 agrees at 7 bases. Trimming took 6 bases from V and 2 from J; bases not matched to a gene: 9. Germline V gene sequence: CDR1 WSHSY, CDR2 SAAADI. CDR3 size: 15 residues. CDR3 in amino acids: CASRTGRDTNTEAFF. The CDR3 DNA reads as TGCGCCAGCAGGACAGGGAGGGACACCAACACTGAAGCTTTCTTT.

Many counts were recorded for this clonotype. The rearrangement joins TRBV12-3 or TRBV12-4 to TRBJ1-1; D remains unclear. This CDR3 has 16 residues. V lost 3 bases, J lost 1 base, and 15 bases lay in between. CDR3: CASSFSVFRRNTEAFF. The CDR3, as DNA: TGTGCCAGCAGTTTCTCGGTGTTTCGTAGGAACACTGAAGCTTTCTTT.

The chain is built from TRBV20-1 and TRBJ1-5; D remains unclear. CDR3 length: 11 residues. CDR1 is DFQATT and CDR2 is SNEGSKA in the germline V gene (reference sequence). The CDR3 DNA reads TGCAGCTCGGAGAGCAATCAGCCCCAGCATTTT. Its protein product is CSSESNQPQHF.

The table lists this clonotype with many counts. This rearrangement joins TRBV12-3 or TRBV12-4 to TRBJ1-6, with D maybe TRBD1 (5 bases). The CDR3 is 12 residues long. The V gene lost 5 bases and the J gene lost 7 bases, with 6 bases spanning the gap. CDR3 loop: CASSRGNSPLHF. The DNA for the CDR3 is TGTGCCAGCAGTCGGGGGAATTCACCCCTCCACTTT.

At least ten counts were recorded for this clonotype. The chain uses TRBV6-1 and TRBJ1-2; the D gene is possibly TRBD1 (5 bases). The CDR3 runs to 15 residues. The V gene's germline CDR1 is MNHNS and CDR2 SASEGT. Trimming shortened V by 5 bases and J by 5 bases, and 18 bases separated the two germline ends. The CDR3 loop reads CASSPLGGREYGYTF. The CDR3 DNA reads TGTGCCAGCAGTCCCCTTGGGGGAAGAGAGTATGGCTACACCTTC.

Regarding this clonotype: This may be a read error: a much more frequent sequence differs by one nucleotide. The chain links TRBV10-3 to TRBJ2-7, with D unclear. Germline assignment: CDR1 ENHRY and CDR2 SYGVKD. CDR3 length: 13 residues. The V and J ends lost 10 bases and 9 bases respectively, with 22 bases between them. CDR3 residues: CASGPPGTKSQYF. CDR3 in DNA: TGTGCCAGCGGCCCCCCGGGTACAAAATCGCAGTACTTC.

This clonotype was found many times. CDR3 DNA sequence: TGTGCCAGCACCCCTTTTAGCACTGAAGCTTTCTTT. It yields the protein CASTPFSTEAFF. The rearrangement uses TRBV7-2 and TRBJ1-1; D unresolved. CDR1 is SGHTA, CDR2 FQGNSA, per germline. V gave up 7 bases and J gave up 4 bases, with 10 bases separating them. CDR3 length: 12 residues.

This clonotype came up many times. V is TRBV9 and J is TRBJ2-5, with a tentative D call TRBD1 (5 bases). V was trimmed by 4 bases and J by 0 bases, leaving 13 bases between them. This CDR3 spans 15 amino acids. CDR1 is SGDLS and CDR2 is YYNGEE in the germline V gene. This chain's CDR3 is CASSSRREYQETQYF. The CDR3 DNA reads TGTGCCAGCAGCTCGCGCAGGGAATACCAAGAGACCCAGTACTTC. Together with reference TRBV9 and TRBJ2-5, the CDR3 gives the full variable domain: DSGVTQTPKHLITATGQRVTLRCSPRSGDLSVYWYQQSLDQGLQFLIQYYNGEERAKGNILERFSAQQFPDLHSELNLSSLELGDSALYFCASSSRREYQETQYFGPGTRLLVL.

This chain links TRBV20-1 with TRBJ2-7; D might be TRBD1 or TRBD2, each matching 7 bases. Gene TRBJ2-1 matches the end of the DNA better, so the J call may be wrong. The germline CDR1 and CDR2 sequences are DFQATT and SNEGSKA (reference sequence). The CDR3 totals 13 residues. This chain's CDR3 is CSARARGGIAQFF. DNA for the CDR3: TGCAGTGCTAGAGCCAGGGGGGGTATCGCGCAGTTCTTC.

The chain employs TRBV12-3 or TRBV12-4 and TRBJ1-2; 7 bases map to TRBD1. The CDR3 length is 11 residues. V was clipped by 7 bases and J by 12 bases; unmatched bases: 8. CDR3 sequence (DNA): TGTGCCAGCACAGGGGCAGGGGGGGACACCTTC. Translating gives CASTGAGGDTF.

This clonotype was found many times. The chain uses TRBV7-9 and TRBJ2-7; tentatively, D is TRBD2 (6 bases). V lost 1 base, J lost 1 base, and 14 bases lay in between. Germline V CDR1 and CDR2: SEHNR, FQNEAQ (reference sequence). The CDR3 loop spans 16 amino acids. The CDR3 loop is CASSLGWGLKSYEQYF. CDR3 sequence (DNA): TGTGCCAGCAGCTTAGGGTGGGGACTCAAATCCTACGAGCAGTACTTC.